The sample holds a few counts of the clone carrying this T cell receptor (beta chain). Its target is unknown. This entry is derived from a study of identical twins. Findings and caveats of the study: Findings depended on cross-sectional statistics rather than tracking the same donors.

The V end was cut by 3 bases, the J end by 2 bases, with 11 bases between. CDR1 and CDR2 (germline): SGDLS, YYNGEE. The CDR3 is 15 residues long. From the 5' RACE reads, TCRdb called clonotypes with MiXCR, one entry per CDR3 protein. The sample yields hundreds of thousands of distinct CDR3 sequences, 9% to 15% seen once. This same sample was also part of a study on yellow fever vaccine responses in identical twins.

This rearrangement joins TRBV9 to TRBJ1-4; a possible D gene is TRBD1 (5 bases). What was sequenced was PBMCs. This TCR was recovered from a woman between 18 and 29 years old in good health. The DNA for the CDR3 is TGTGCCAGCAGCGAGGGGTTTGTCACTAATGAAAAACTGTTTTTT. This codes for CASSEGFVTNEKLFF.